A single sample is the source of the 10 T cell receptor beta chains below, sequenced in a study of radiotherapy plus CTLA-4 blockade in lung cancer. Here immunoSEQ multiplex PCR was the method, and the copy in TCRdb shows in-frame clones only, minus some. This table has under 45,000 clones, 75% to 85% appearing once. Sequencing was performed on peripheral blood, taken from a patient treated with radiotherapy plus ipilimumab. The origin of the receptors is a human donor with non-small cell lung cancer that progressed on radiotherapy plus ipilimumab.

The chain is built from TRBV2 and TRBJ2-1; 8 positions match TRBD2. The CDR3 length is 15 residues. Germline CDR1 reads SNHLY; CDR2 reads FYNNEI. The ends lost 7 bases at V and 3 bases at J; junction bases unmatched: 8. As DNA, the CDR3 is TGTGCCAGCAAGGTCACCGGGGGGGTCTACAATGAGCAGTTCTTC. This sequence encodes CASKVTGGVYNEQFF.

The chain combines TRBV7-2 with TRBJ2-2, with D uncertain. Germline V gene data show CDR1 as SGHTA and CDR2 as FQGNSA. The CDR3 is 16 residues long. V shed 3 bases and J shed 0 bases, with 11 bases lying between them. Written as DNA, the CDR3 is TGTGCCAGCAGCTTTTTATCCCTAGCGAACACCGGGGAGCTGTTTTTT. Translated, it gives CASSFLSLANTGELFF.

The chain carries TRBV6-1 and TRBJ2-2, with TRBD2 identical over 7 bases. CDR1 and CDR2 (germline): MNHNS, SASEGT. The CDR3 is 14 amino acids. After removal of 11 bases from V and 2 bases from J, the junction contained 8 bases not matched to a gene. In DNA form, the CDR3 reads TGTGCCGGGGGGGAATGGCCCAACACCGGGGAGCTGTTTTTT. Protein sequence: CAGGEWPNTGELFF.

This clone has at least ten counts. The V gene is TRBV4-3, the J gene TRBJ2-7; 9 bases are shared with TRBD2. This CDR3 is 14 amino acids long. Trimming took 4 bases from V and 3 from J; bases not matched to a gene: 4. The germline V gene encodes CDR1 LGHNA and CDR2 YSLEER. CDR3 coding DNA: TGCGCCAGCAGCCGGTGGACTAGCGACTACGAGCAGTACTTC. Amino acid sequence: CASSRWTSDYEQYF.

This clone was observed a few times. This chain joins TRBV7-3 and TRBJ2-7; D may be TRBD2 (5 bases). Germline V CDR1 and CDR2: SGHTA, FQGTGA. V dropped 0 bases and J dropped 1 base, with 10 bases sitting between them. The CDR3 extends over 15 amino acids. Written as DNA, the CDR3 is TGTGCCAGCAGCTTAACGGGCCAGCGGTCCTACGAGCAGTACTTC. Its protein product is CASSLTGQRSYEQYF.

In its sample, this clone was seen once. The chain recombines TRBV28 with TRBJ2-5, with D maybe TRBD2 (5 bases). This CDR3 is built from 14 residues. Germline V CDR1 and CDR2: MDHEN, SYDVKM. Trimming cost V 6 bases and J 1 base, with 12 bases left between them. CDR3 nucleotide sequence: TGTGCCAGCAGCCAGGACTTGGCCCAAGAGACCCAGTACTTC. It specifies CASSQDLAQETQYF.

The V and J genes are TRBV14 and TRBJ2-6; D not resolved. Germline V CDR1 and CDR2: SGHDN, FVKESK. The CDR3 loop spans 17 amino acids. The V end was cut by 3 bases, the J end by 0 bases, with 12 bases between. The CDR3 DNA reads TGTGCCAGCAGCCACCGAGACACGTTCTCTGGGGCCAACGTCCTGACTTTC. It specifies CASSHRDTFSGANVLTF.

This clone was detected only a few times. The chain combines TRBV5-1 with TRBJ2-7; D possibly corresponds to TRBD1 (5 bases). Germline CDR1 SGHRS, CDR2 YFSETQ. Trimming shortened V by 5 bases and J by 0 bases, and 6 bases separated the two germline ends. The CDR3 consists of 12 residues. CDR3 residues: CASRQGSYEQYF. The CDR3 coding sequence is TGCGCCAGCAGGCAGGGCTCCTACGAGCAGTACTTC.

The rearrangement uses TRBV6-4 and TRBJ1-5, with TRBD1 matching over 8 bases. The trim removed 0 bases at V and 0 bases at J, leaving 10 bases unmatched. Germline V gene sequence: CDR1 MRHNA, CDR2 SNTAGT. The CDR3 is made up of 19 amino acids. The CDR3 protein is CASSDSSQGAPYSNQPQHF. The CDR3, as DNA: TGTGCCAGCAGTGACTCGAGTCAGGGGGCCCCCTATAGCAATCAGCCCCAGCATTTT.

V gene TRBV19 combines with J gene TRBJ2-2; TRBD2 matches at 8 bases. CDR3 length equals 15 residues. The J segment lost 6 bases and the V segment lost 3 bases, leaving 6 bases of the junction unmatched. In germline, CDR1 is LNHDA, CDR2 SQIVND (reference sequence). CDR3: CASSIFGGAAGELFF. In DNA, the CDR3 is TGTGCCAGTAGTATCTTCGGGGGGGCGGCCGGGGAGCTGTTTTTT.